One and the same sample provided the 10 T cell receptor beta chains below, sequenced in a study of cytomegalovirus exposure and HLA in healthy donors. The PCR used 60 Vbeta and 13 Jbeta primers. TCRdb's table, derived via immunoSEQ multiplex PCR, lists solely in-frame clones and lacks some. This table holds around 94,000 clones, around 79% found once. Sequencing used PBMCs. The origin of the receptors is a woman between 40 and 55 years old in good health and CMV-seropositive.

The chain uses TRBV28 and TRBJ2-7; TRBD2 is a possible D gene (5 bases). Trimming stripped 5 bases from V and 3 bases from J, with 14 bases between. In germline, CDR1 is MDHEN, CDR2 SYDVKM. This CDR3 comprises 14 residues. Here the CDR3 reads CASSGPDSYYEQYF. CDR3 sequence (DNA): TGTGCCAGCAGTGGGCCGGACTCCTACTACGAGCAGTACTTC.

The chain links TRBV7-2 to TRBJ2-5; maybe TRBD1 (5 bases). Germline V CDR1 and CDR2: SGHTA, FQGNSA. Trimming cost V 2 bases and J 2 bases, with 12 bases left between them. The CDR3 has 15 amino acids. The CDR3 DNA reads TGTGCCAGCAGCTTATATCAGGGTGTACAAGAGACCCAGTACTTC. Protein sequence: CASSLYQGVQETQYF.

The V call is TRBV28, the J call TRBJ1-1, with D perhaps matching TRBD1 (5 bases). Germline assignment: CDR1 MDHEN and CDR2 SYDVKM. V was shortened by 0 bases and J by 4 bases, with 12 bases between the two germline ends. This CDR3 spans 15 amino acids. The CDR3 loop is CASSLWIGAVTEAFF. The DNA for the CDR3 is TGTGCCAGCAGTTTATGGATAGGGGCGGTCACTGAAGCTTTCTTT.

Worth noting for this clone: The junction departs from germline at one end; a sequencing error may be responsible. The chain is built from TRBV7-9 and TRBJ2-1; TRBD2 matches 8 bases. CDR3 length: 15 residues. Per germline, CDR1 SEHNR and CDR2 FQNEAQ (reference sequence). The CDR3 DNA reads TGTTCCAGCAGCACAAGCGGGAGCCAAATCAATGAGCAGTTCTTC. Translated, it gives CSSSTSGSQINEQFF.

The gene calls are TRBV28 and TRBJ2-7; 10 positions match TRBD1. Trimming cost V 2 bases and J 2 bases; bases outside gene matches: 3. This CDR3 contains 15 residues. CDR1 and CDR2 (germline): MDHEN, SYDVKM. CDR3 sequence reads: CASSLVGTGAYEQYF. CDR3 in DNA: TGTGCCAGCAGTTTAGTAGGGACAGGGGCCTACGAGCAGTACTTC.

This clone was counted a single time. The genes are TRBV29-1 and TRBJ2-7, with D possibly matching TRBD2 (6 bases). The CDR3 consists of 15 residues. Germline CDR1 SQVTM, CDR2 ANQGSEA. V was pared by 7 bases and J by 4 bases, with 23 bases between. The CDR3 DNA follows: TGCAGCGCCCTCACCCCCGGGACTGCCTATTACGAGCAGTACTTC. Its protein is CSALTPGTAYYEQYF.

The rearrangement joins TRBV19 to TRBJ2-7; 12 bases agree with TRBD1. The V segment lost 3 bases and the J segment 5 bases; nucleotides outside the gene matches: 5. The CDR3 has 15 amino acids. Germline CDR1 reads LNHDA; CDR2 reads SQIVND (reference sequence). CDR3 amino acids: CASSIPGQGAHEQYF. The CDR3 DNA is TGTGCCAGTAGTATCCCGGGACAGGGGGCTCACGAGCAGTACTTC.

This clone was detected only a few times. This rearrangement joins TRBV28 to TRBJ2-1; unclear D gene. The CDR3 is 14 amino acids. Trimming took 5 bases from V and 4 from J, leaving 12 bases between them. CDR1 and CDR2 (germline): MDHEN, SYDVKM. Here the CDR3 DNA reads TGTGCCAGCAGTAACAGCCAGCTTTACAATGAGCAGTTCTTC. It translates to CASSNSQLYNEQFF.

The rearrangement joins TRBV4-1 to TRBJ2-7; TRBD1 matches 12 bases. The length of the CDR3 is 14 residues. Germline CDR1 and CDR2: MGHRA and YSYEKL. Trimming took 4 bases from V and 4 from J; bases not matched to a gene: 2. In nucleotides, the CDR3 is TGCGCCAGCAGCCCGGGACAGGGGGCTTACGAGCAGTACTTC. Residues: CASSPGQGAYEQYF.

J is TRBJ2-3 and V is TRBV5-8; 9 nucleotides align to TRBD1. Germline assignment: CDR1 SGHTS and CDR2 YDEGEE. V was clipped by 3 bases and J by 0 bases; unmatched bases: 11. The CDR3 length is 18 residues. This chain's CDR3 is CASSSPTTGTGSTDTQYF. The CDR3 DNA reads TGTGCCAGCAGCTCACCCACAACCGGGACAGGGAGCACAGATACGCAGTATTTT.